Listed here are 30 T cell receptor beta chains from one sample, sequenced in a study of shared clonotypes between healthy human individuals. Using immunoSEQ multiplex PCR, the repertoire was profiled, and TCRdb retains in-frame clones only, with some absent. Found here are some 2,400,000 clones, approximately 96% of them singletons; the top ten hold roughly 0.13%. The specimen sequenced was naive CD4+ T cells sorted from blood. Subset here: CD45RA+ positively selected. Receptors originate from a man younger than 35 in good health.

In this sample, this clone turned up once. The V and J genes are TRBV6-5 and TRBJ1-1; D gene unclear. V lost 7 bases and J lost 0, with 15 bases in between. The CDR3 length is 15 residues. Germline V gene lookup returns CDR1 MNHEY and CDR2 SVGAGI. The CDR3 DNA reads as TGTGCCAGCAAGCCCCGCGGGGAATTGAACACTGAAGCTTTCTTT. Amino acids: CASKPRGELNTEAFF.

Details on this clone: This specimen includes other DNA sequences encoding the same CDR3. The J gene is TRBJ2-5, the V gene TRBV7-2; unclear D gene. V was clipped by 1 base and J by 5 bases, with 8 bases between them. Germline V gene sequence: CDR1 SGHTA, CDR2 FQGNSA. This CDR3 comprises 13 residues. Here the CDR3 DNA reads TGTGCCAGCAGCTTAGAACGTAGGGAGACCCAGTACTTC. This gives the protein CASSLERRETQYF.

The chain joins TRBV28 to TRBJ1-1; D is uncertain. CDR3 size: 13 residues. CDR1 is MDHEN and CDR2 is SYDVKM in the germline V gene. V lost 8 bases, J lost 1 base, and 11 bases lay in between. CDR3 coding DNA: TGTGCCAGCTTTTCGCATCGGAACACTGAAGCTTTCTTT. This sequence encodes CASFSHRNTEAFF. The variable domain in full, with the rest retrieved from reference TRBV28 and TRBJ1-1, is DVKVTQSSRYLVKRTGEKVFLECVQDMDHENMFWYRQDPGLGLRLIYFSYDVKMKEKGDIPEGYSVSREKKERFSLILESASTNQTSMYLCASFSHRNTEAFFGQGTRLTVV.

The chain employs TRBV10-3 and TRBJ1-5, with 9 bases that match TRBD1. Per germline, CDR1 ENHRY and CDR2 SYGVKD. This CDR3 region has 15 residues. With 0 bases clipped from V and 7 bases from J, the junction kept 4 bases outside the gene matches. CDR3 sequence (DNA): TGTGCCATCAGTGAGTCACAGGGGGCTAGGCAGCCCCAGCATTTT. It translates to CAISESQGARQPQHF.

V is TRBV9 and J is TRBJ2-7; D is undetermined. The CDR3 totals 13 residues. Trimming removed 3 bases at V and 6 bases at J, with 13 bases between. Germline V CDR1 and CDR2: SGDLS, YYNGEE. The CDR3 region is CASSDRRWGEQYF. DNA of the CDR3: TGTGCCAGCAGCGACCGAAGATGGGGCGAGCAGTACTTC.

This clone was picked up a small number of times. The chain couples TRBV10-1 to TRBJ1-6; TRBD1 is a possible D gene (5 bases). This CDR3 region has 12 residues. V was clipped by 8 bases and J by 9 bases, with 11 bases between them. In germline, CDR1 is WNHNN, CDR2 SYGVQD (reference sequence). This CDR3 reads CASFGRGSPLHF. The CDR3 nucleotides read TGCGCCAGCTTTGGGAGGGGTTCACCCCTCCACTTT.

V usage is TRBV2 and J usage is TRBJ1-6; weak D call: TRBD1 (6 bases). Looked up from germline, CDR1 is SNHLY and CDR2 is FYNNEI. V was pared by 6 bases and J by 4 bases, with 22 bases between. The CDR3 is 18 amino acids. Here the CDR3 reads CASRDFRDTELYNSPLHF. The DNA of the CDR3 is TGTGCCAGCAGAGACTTTCGGGACACCGAACTTTATAATTCACCCCTCCACTTT.

V and J are TRBV29-1 and TRBJ1-5; the match to TRBD1 covers 10 bases. Germline V gene sequence: CDR1 SQVTM, CDR2 ANQGSEA. The V and J ends lost 4 bases and 6 bases, in that order; junction bases with no gene match: 3. The CDR3 has 13 residues. CDR3 protein: CSVGQGASQPQHF. The CDR3 DNA follows: TGCAGCGTTGGACAGGGGGCATCTCAGCCCCAGCATTTT.

For this clone: Additional DNA sequences in this sample encode the identical CDR3. The CDR3, as DNA: TGTGCCAGCTCACTCGGGACTACTAACACCGGGGAGCTGTTTTTT. This sequence encodes CASSLGTTNTGELFF. This rearrangement joins TRBV18 to TRBJ2-2; 7 nucleotides match TRBD2. After removal of 4 bases from V and 2 bases from J, the junction contained 4 bases not matched to a gene. The CDR3 runs 15 residues. Germline CDR1 reads KGHSH; CDR2 reads LQKENI.

The CDR3 sequence is CASSIEFNLPSGEQYF. CDR3 nucleotide sequence: TGTGCCAGTAGTATAGAATTTAACCTCCCTTCGGGAGAGCAGTACTTC. The chain combines TRBV19 with TRBJ2-7; D may be TRBD2 (5 bases). The CDR3 consists of 16 residues. Deletions cut 0 bases from V and 7 bases from J, with 19 bases between. The germline CDR1 and CDR2 sequences are LNHDA and SQIVND (reference sequence).

The count of this clone is one. CDR3 DNA sequence: TGTGCCACCAGCAGAGATCTGGGACTAGCGTTCTACGAGCAGTACTTC. Translating gives CATSRDLGLAFYEQYF. The V call is TRBV15, the J call TRBJ2-7; 10 nucleotides agree with TRBD2. This CDR3 has 16 residues. The V gene end was trimmed by 0 bases and the J gene end by 3 bases; junction bases not matched to a gene: 5. CDR1 and CDR2 (germline): LNHNV, YYDKDF (reference sequence).

V and J are TRBV19 and TRBJ2-7; 8 nucleotides agree with TRBD2. Germline CDR1 is LNHDA and CDR2 is SQIVND (reference sequence). V lost 6 bases, J lost 5 bases, and 15 bases stayed unmatched. This CDR3 has 16 amino acids. The CDR3 sequence is CASSPIGQREFNEQYF. The CDR3 coding sequence is TGTGCCAGTAGCCCTATTGGGCAGCGGGAGTTTAACGAGCAGTACTTC.

This rearrangement joins TRBV19 to TRBJ1-2, with 8 bases matching TRBD1. Per the germline V gene, CDR1 is LNHDA and CDR2 is SQIVND (reference sequence). V trimming: 7 bases; J trimming: 3 bases; junction bases outside the gene matches: 4. The length of the CDR3 is 13 residues. CDR3: CASTLTGDYGYTF. CDR3 in DNA: TGTGCCAGTACTCTGACAGGGGACTATGGCTACACCTTC.

V and J are TRBV9 and TRBJ2-5; 7 bases map to TRBD2. Looked up from germline, CDR1 is SGDLS and CDR2 is YYNGEE. This CDR3 spans 16 amino acids. The J segment lost 2 bases and the V segment lost 4 bases, leaving 11 bases of the junction unmatched. As DNA, the CDR3 is TGTGCCAGCAGCCCCCACGCGGCTAGCGGACAAGAGACCCAGTACTTC. It codes for CASSPHAASGQETQYF.

The chain uses TRBV28 and TRBJ2-2; 7 nucleotides agree with TRBD2. This CDR3 comprises 16 residues. Trimming at V came to 5 bases and at J to 4 bases, leaving 10 bases not matched to a gene. From germline, CDR1 is MDHEN and CDR2 SYDVKM. CDR3 loop: CASSQLAGTSTGELFF. CDR3 bases: TGTGCCAGCAGTCAATTAGCGGGTACCTCCACCGGGGAGCTGTTTTTT. Complete variable domain (other parts from reference TRBV28 and TRBJ2-2): DVKVTQSSRYLVKRTGEKVFLECVQDMDHENMFWYRQDPGLGLRLIYFSYDVKMKEKGDIPEGYSVSREKKERFSLILESASTNQTSMYLCASSQLAGTSTGELFFGEGSRLTVL.

This chain connects TRBV18 to TRBJ2-2, with D possibly matching TRBD2 (5 bases). V lost 3 bases and J lost 6, with 11 bases in between. Germline V gene sequence: CDR1 KGHSH, CDR2 LQKENI. This CDR3 comprises 14 residues. CDR3: CASSPPGKAGELFF. In DNA form, the CDR3 reads TGTGCCAGCTCACCCCCCGGGAAGGCCGGGGAGCTGTTTTTT.

On this clone itself: Other DNA variants within this sample encode the same CDR3. This chain uses TRBV7-2 with TRBJ2-7, with D perhaps TRBD2 (5 bases). This CDR3 has 13 residues. Trimming took 2 bases from V and 2 from J, leaving 7 bases between them. Germline V gives CDR1 SGHTA, CDR2 FQGNSA. CDR3 amino acids: CASSLSGAYEQYF. The CDR3 bases are TGTGCCAGCAGCTTATCCGGGGCCTACGAGCAGTACTTC.

V gene TRBV9 combines with J gene TRBJ2-1; D might be TRBD2 (6 bases). The CDR3 is made up of 15 amino acids. The V and J ends lost 4 bases and 10 bases respectively, with 21 bases between them. Per the germline V gene, CDR1 is SGDLS and CDR2 is YYNGEE. The chain's CDR3 is CASSPTGLAAREQFF. The CDR3 region has the DNA TGTGCCAGCAGCCCCACGGGACTGGCCGCTAGGGAGCAGTTCTTC.

The V and J genes are TRBV19 and TRBJ1-5; D uncertain. V lost 5 bases and J lost 0, with 11 bases in between. The CDR3 runs to 15 residues. From germline, CDR1 is LNHDA and CDR2 SQIVND (reference sequence). The CDR3 loop reads CASSPSRDSNQPQHF. The CDR3 coding sequence is TGTGCCAGTAGTCCAAGCCGAGATAGCAATCAGCCCCAGCATTTT.

This clone was counted between two and nine times. This sample includes further DNA sequences coding for the same CDR3. This chain links TRBV11-3 with TRBJ2-2, with unresolved D. The CDR3 has 12 amino acids. The germline V and J ends were trimmed by 5 bases and 0 bases, with 1 base remaining between them. The germline V gene has CDR1 SGHNT and CDR2 YENEEA. The CDR3 nucleotides read TGTGCCAGCAGCCCGAACACCGGGGAGCTGTTTTTT. This sequence encodes CASSPNTGELFF. Combining the CDR3 with reference TRBV11-3 and TRBJ2-2 gives the whole variable domain EAGVVQSPRYKIIEKKQPVAFWCNPISGHNTLYWYLQNLGQGPELLIRYENEEAVDDSQLPKDRFSAERLKGVDSTLKIQPAELGDSAVYLCASSPNTGELFFGEGSRLTVL.

V and J are TRBV2 and TRBJ2-7, with unresolved D. The V end was cut by 6 bases, the J end by 4 bases, with 7 bases between. Per the germline V gene, CDR1 is SNHLY and CDR2 is FYNNEI. This CDR3 has 11 residues. Written as DNA, the CDR3 is TGTGCCAGCAGCACCCTTTACGAGCAGTACTTC. Translation: CASSTLYEQYF.

The CDR3 DNA sequence: TGTGCCAGCAGTCCCACAGGGAGCGGTAATGAAAAACTGTTTTTT. Translation: CASSPTGSGNEKLFF. The chain combines TRBV6-5 with TRBJ1-4; the D gene is possibly TRBD1 (6 bases). The germline CDR1 and CDR2 sequences are MNHEY and SVGAGI. The CDR3 sequence is 15 residues long. V lost 5 bases, J lost 4 bases, and 14 bases lay in between.

The chain is built from TRBV28 and TRBJ1-2, with unresolved D. The length of the CDR3 is 11 residues. Germline values: CDR1 MDHEN, CDR2 SYDVKM. V gave up 5 bases and J gave up 8 bases, with 9 bases separating them. DNA for the CDR3: TGTGCCAGCAGTACCCGAGGGGGCTACACCTTC. Translation gives CASSTRGGYTF.

This clone was recorded only once. This chain uses TRBV25-1 with TRBJ2-3; a possible D gene is TRBD1 (5 bases). The ends were cut back, 5 bases at V and 4 bases at J, with 13 bases in the middle. Germline V lookup: CDR1 MGHDK, CDR2 SYGVNS. This CDR3 comprises 14 residues. CDR3: CASSPRTLADTQYF. The CDR3 DNA is TGTGCCAGCAGTCCTCGGACATTAGCAGATACGCAGTATTTT.

The chain recombines TRBV13 with TRBJ2-5; 10 bases agree with TRBD2. Germline V lookup: CDR1 PRHDT, CDR2 FYEKMQ (reference sequence). The CDR3 covers 15 residues. V gave up 5 bases and J gave up 12 bases; unmatched junction bases: 15. The CDR3, as DNA: TGTGCCAGCAGCAACAGGCTAGCGGGGGCCGAGAACGAGTACTTC. This sequence encodes CASSNRLAGAENEYF.

J is TRBJ2-1 and V is TRBV7-9, with D possibly TRBD2 on 6 matching bases. The V gene's germline CDR1 is SEHNR and CDR2 FQNEAQ (reference sequence). Trimming stripped 8 bases from V and 2 bases from J, with 13 bases between. The CDR3 runs 14 residues. In DNA, the CDR3 is TGTGCCAGCCCCAGGGAGGAGACCTACAATGAGCAGTTCTTC. This sequence encodes CASPREETYNEQFF. Combining the CDR3 with reference TRBV7-9 and TRBJ2-1 gives the whole variable domain DTGVSQNPRHKITKRGQNVTFRCDPISEHNRLYWYRQTLGQGPEFLTYFQNEAQLEKSRLLSDRFSAERPKGSFSTLEIQRTEQGDSAMYLCASPREETYNEQFFGPGTRLTVL.

The chain employs TRBV29-1 and TRBJ2-7, with 9 bases matching TRBD1. Germline loops: CDR1 SQVTM, CDR2 ANQGSEA. The CDR3 is 16 residues long. V shed 6 bases, J shed 2 bases, and the junction held 14 bases outside the gene matches. The CDR3 sequence is CSVSPGQGSSPYEQYF. As DNA, the CDR3 is TGCAGCGTGTCACCGGGACAGGGTAGTTCCCCCTACGAGCAGTACTTC.

Points on this clone: The same CDR3 is also encoded by other DNA sequences in this sample. The rearrangement joins TRBV20-1 to TRBJ2-7; 10 positions match TRBD1. With V trimmed by 6 bases and J by 4 bases, 0 bases remained unmatched. Looked up from germline, CDR1 is DFQATT and CDR2 is SNEGSKA (reference sequence). CDR3 length: 11 residues. The CDR3 nucleotides are TGCAGTGCGGGACAGGGGTACGAGCAGTACTTC. Protein: CSAGQGYEQYF.

This rearrangement joins TRBV7-9 to TRBJ2-7, with D possibly TRBD1 on 6 matching bases. Trimming pared 7 bases from V and 5 bases from J, leaving 18 bases between. This CDR3 spans 14 amino acids. Germline V CDR1 and CDR2: SEHNR, FQNEAQ (reference sequence). The CDR3 nucleotides read TGTGCCAGCACCATGTTTGGGGGCCCTGACGAGCAGTACTTC. Translated: CASTMFGGPDEQYF.

The V and J genes are TRBV7-2 and TRBJ2-7, with 10 bases identical to TRBD2. This CDR3 has 15 residues. Germline CDR1 is SGHTA and CDR2 is FQGNSA. V gave up 3 bases and J gave up 1 base; unmatched junction bases: 3. This CDR3 is CASSFRTSGSYEQYF. CDR3 coding DNA: TGTGCCAGCAGCTTCCGGACTAGCGGTTCCTACGAGCAGTACTTC.